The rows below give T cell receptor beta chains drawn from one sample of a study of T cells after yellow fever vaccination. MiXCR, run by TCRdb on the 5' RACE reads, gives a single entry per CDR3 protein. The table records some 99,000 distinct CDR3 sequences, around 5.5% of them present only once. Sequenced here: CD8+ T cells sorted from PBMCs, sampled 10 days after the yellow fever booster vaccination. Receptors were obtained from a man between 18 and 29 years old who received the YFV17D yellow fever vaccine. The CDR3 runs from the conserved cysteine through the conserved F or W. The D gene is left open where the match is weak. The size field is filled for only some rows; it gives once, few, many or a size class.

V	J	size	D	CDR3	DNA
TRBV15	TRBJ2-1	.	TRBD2	CATSRDRSGGALNEQFF	TGTGCCACCAGCAGAGATCGGAGCGGGGGGGCACTGAATGAGCAGTTCTTC
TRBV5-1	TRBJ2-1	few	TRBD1	CASSFGQGIRTFGNEQFF	TGCGCCAGCAGCTTCGGACAGGGGATTAGAACTTTCGGCAATGAGCAGTTCTTC
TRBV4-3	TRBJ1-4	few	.	CASSQDGSATNEKLFF	TGCGCCAGCAGCCAAGACGGCAGCGCAACTAATGAAAAACTGTTTTTT
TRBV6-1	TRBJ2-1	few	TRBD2	CASRGTSGVPNNEQFF	TGTGCCAGCAGGGGGACTAGCGGGGTCCCAAACAATGAGCAGTTCTTC
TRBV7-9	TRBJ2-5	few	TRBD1	CASSLTGGKETQYF	TGTGCCAGCAGCTTGACAGGGGGAAAAGAGACCCAGTACTTC
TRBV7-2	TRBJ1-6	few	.	CASRGPEYSPLHF	TGTGCCAGCCGCGGCCCTGAATATTCACCCCTCCACTTT
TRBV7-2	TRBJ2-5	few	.	CASSPVGETQYF	TGTGCCAGCAGCCCGGTCGGGGAGACCCAGTACTTC
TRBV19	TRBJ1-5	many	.	CASSSSTVRNQPQHF	TGTGCCAGTAGTAGTTCCACAGTTCGCAATCAGCCCCAGCATTTT
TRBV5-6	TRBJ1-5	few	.	CASSGPGEGQPQHF	TGTGCCAGCAGCGGGCCAGGGGAAGGTCAGCCCCAGCATTTT
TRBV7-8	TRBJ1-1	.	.	CASSLDWTYMNTEAFF	TGTGCCAGCAGCTTGGACTGGACTTACATGAACACTGAAGCTTTCTTT
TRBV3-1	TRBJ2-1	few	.	CASSPGDNEQFF	TGTGCCAGCAGCCCGGGGGACAATGAGCAGTTCTTC
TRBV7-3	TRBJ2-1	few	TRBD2	CASSYTSGVDEQFF	TGTGCCAGCAGCTACACTAGCGGGGTCGATGAGCAGTTCTTC
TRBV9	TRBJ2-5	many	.	CASSPGTTETQYF	TGTGCCAGCAGTCCCGGGACCACGGAGACCCAGTACTTC
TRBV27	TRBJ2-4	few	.	CASSLGGWSEDIQYF	TGTGCCAGCAGTTTAGGGGGGTGGAGTGAGGACATTCAGTACTTC
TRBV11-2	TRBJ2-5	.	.	CASYSFHTAQETQYF	TGTGCCAGCTACAGCTTCCACACGGCACAAGAGACCCAGTACTTC
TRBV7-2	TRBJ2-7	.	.	CASSLDSGTGRYEQYF	TGTGCCAGCAGCTTAGATTCGGGTACAGGACGCTACGAGCAGTACTTC
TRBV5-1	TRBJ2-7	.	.	CASSFRGQTIAYEQYF	TGCGCCAGCAGCTTTAGAGGGCAGACAATCGCCTACGAGCAGTACTTC
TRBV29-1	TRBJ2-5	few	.	CSVVSLQETQYF	TGCAGCGTTGTTTCACTCCAAGAGACCCAGTACTTC
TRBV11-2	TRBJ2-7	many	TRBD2	CASSLGTSIYEQYF	TGTGCCAGCAGCCTAGGGACTAGCATCTACGAGCAGTACTTC
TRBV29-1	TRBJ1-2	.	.	CSVARGYGYTF	TGCAGCGTAGCCCGGGGTTATGGCTACACCTTC
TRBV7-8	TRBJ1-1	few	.	CASSLNSGRNTEAFF	TGTGCCAGCAGCTTAAATTCCGGGAGGAACACTGAAGCTTTCTTT
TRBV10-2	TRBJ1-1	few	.	CASSEGASTEAFF	TGCGCCAGCAGTGAAGGGGCTTCGACTGAAGCTTTCTTT
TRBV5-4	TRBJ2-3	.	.	CASSLWRSDTQYF	TGTGCCAGCAGCTTGTGGCGGTCAGATACGCAGTATTTT
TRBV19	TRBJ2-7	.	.	CASSIDLGNSYEQYF	TGTGCCAGTAGTATAGATCTTGGGAACTCCTACGAGCAGTACTTC
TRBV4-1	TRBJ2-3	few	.	CASSQDGRAPDTQYF	TGCGCCAGCAGCCAAGATGGGAGAGCCCCAGATACGCAGTATTTT
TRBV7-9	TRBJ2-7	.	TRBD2	CASSQRAGGPGEQYF	TGTGCCAGCAGCCAGCGAGCGGGGGGGCCGGGCGAGCAGTACTTC
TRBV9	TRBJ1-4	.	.	CASSLGPGNEKLFF	TGTGCCAGCAGCCTCGGGCCGGGGAATGAAAAACTGTTTTTT
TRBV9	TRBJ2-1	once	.	CASSPDSPTYNEQFF	TGTGCCAGCAGCCCGGACAGTCCCACCTACAATGAGCAGTTCTTC
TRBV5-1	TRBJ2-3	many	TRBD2	CASSSGLGFTDTQYF	TGCGCCAGCAGCTCGGGACTAGGATTTACAGATACGCAGTATTTT
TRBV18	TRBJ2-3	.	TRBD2	CASSPPSGGPSTDTQYF	TGTGCCAGCTCACCACCTAGCGGGGGGCCCTCCACAGATACGCAGTATTTT
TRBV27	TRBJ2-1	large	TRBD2	CATGTRGGGRFF	TGTGCCACCGGGACTAGAGGGGGGGGTCGGTTCTTC
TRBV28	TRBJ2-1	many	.	CASSLSGNEQFF	TGTGCCAGCAGTTTAAGTGGGAATGAGCAGTTCTTC
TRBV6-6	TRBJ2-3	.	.	CASSYYVGGPPDTQYF	TGTGCCAGCAGTTACTATGTGGGGGGGCCCCCAGATACGCAGTATTTT
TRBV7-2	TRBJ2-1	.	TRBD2	CASSAGLAGVNEQFF	TGTGCCAGCAGCGCCGGACTAGCGGGGGTTAATGAGCAGTTCTTC
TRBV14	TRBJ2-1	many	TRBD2	CASSQDRGDEQFF	TGTGCCAGCAGCCAAGATCGGGGGGATGAGCAGTTCTTC
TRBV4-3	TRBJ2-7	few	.	CASSQLATSSYEQYF	TGCGCCAGCAGCCAGCTAGCTACGAGCTCCTACGAGCAGTACTTC
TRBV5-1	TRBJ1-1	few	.	CASSLRWGGWTEAFF	TGCGCCAGCAGCTTGAGGTGGGGTGGATGGACTGAAGCTTTCTTT
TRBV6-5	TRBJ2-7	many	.	CASSYVQTDSSYEQYF	TGTGCCAGCAGTTACGTCCAAACGGACAGCTCCTACGAGCAGTACTTC
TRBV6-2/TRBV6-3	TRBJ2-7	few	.	CASSSGRVTYEQYF	TGTGCCAGCAGTTCGGGCAGGGTTACCTACGAGCAGTACTTC
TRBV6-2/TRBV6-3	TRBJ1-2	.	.	CASSFLTPNYGYTF	TGTGCCAGCAGTTTCTTGACACCCAACTATGGCTACACCTTC
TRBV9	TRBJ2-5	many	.	CASSEAKGTQYF	TGTGCCAGCAGCGAGGCCAAGGGGACCCAGTACTTC
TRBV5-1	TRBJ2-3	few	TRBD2	CASSPQLAGWGDTQYF	TGCGCCAGCAGCCCCCAACTAGCGGGGTGGGGAGATACGCAGTATTTT